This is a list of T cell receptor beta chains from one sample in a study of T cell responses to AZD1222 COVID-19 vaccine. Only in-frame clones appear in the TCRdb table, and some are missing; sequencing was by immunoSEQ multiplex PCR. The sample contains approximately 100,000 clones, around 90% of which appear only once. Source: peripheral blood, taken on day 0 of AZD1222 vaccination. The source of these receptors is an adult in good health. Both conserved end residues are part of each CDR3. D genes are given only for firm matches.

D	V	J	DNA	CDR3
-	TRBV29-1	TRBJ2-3	TGCAGCGTTGAAGATTTCATATACACAGATACGCAGTATTTT	CSVEDFIYTDTQYF
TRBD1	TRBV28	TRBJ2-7	TGTGCCAGCAGTATACCCTCGGGACAGGGATGGTACTTC	CASSIPSGQGWYF
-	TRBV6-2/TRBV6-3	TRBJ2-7	TGTGCCAGCAGTTGGGGCGGGACCCCTAAGGAGCAGTACTTC	CASSWGGTPKEQYF
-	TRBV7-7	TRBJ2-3	TGTGCCAGCAGCTTGGGCAGCACAGATACGCAGTATTTT	CASSLGSTDTQYF
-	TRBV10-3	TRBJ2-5	TGTGCCATCAGTGAGTCGAGGCCAGGACAAGAGACCCAGTACTTC	CAISESRPGQETQYF
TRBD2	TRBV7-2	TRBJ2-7	TGTGCCAGCAGCCGGGGGGTACCCACGACCGAGCAGTACTTC	CASSRGVPTTEQYF
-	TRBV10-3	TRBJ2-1	TGTGCCATCAGGCCCCAAAATGAGCAGTTCTTC	CAIRPQNEQFF
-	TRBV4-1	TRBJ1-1	TGCGCCAGCAGCCAAGATTCCGGGCGGAAGAAAGCTTTCTTT	CASSQDSGRKKAFF
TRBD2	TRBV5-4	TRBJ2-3	TGTGCCAGCAGCTTGGACGCCGCTAGCGGGGGCCCTAGCACAGATACGCAGTATTTT	CASSLDAASGGPSTDTQYF
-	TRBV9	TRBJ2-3	TGTGCCAGCAGCGTCCGTCTTTCCACAGATACGCAGTATTTT	CASSVRLSTDTQYF
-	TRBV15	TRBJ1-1	TGTGCCACCAGCATTGCGGGATTAATGAACACTGAAGCTTTCTTT	CATSIAGLMNTEAFF
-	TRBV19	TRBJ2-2	TGTGCCAGTAGGGACACGAAGCTGTTTTTT	CASRDTKLFF
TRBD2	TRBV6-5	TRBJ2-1	TGTGCCAGCAGTTCTCAGCGGGAGGTGATATATGAGCAGTTCTTC	CASSSQREVIYEQFF
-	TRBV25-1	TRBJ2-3	TGTGCCACCATCCAAGATACGCAGTATTTT	CATIQDTQYF
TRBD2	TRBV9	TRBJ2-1	TGTGCCAGCTCGCTAGCGGGACTCCACAATGAGCAGTTCTTC	CASSLAGLHNEQFF